These 4 T cell receptor beta chains share one sample of origin, sequenced in a study of blood T cell repertoires in COVID-19 (dated by TCRdb to 2018 to 2020). Library preparation used the immunoSEQ multiplex PCR assay. The table comes from immuneACCESS by way of TCRdb, which keeps in-frame sequences with V and J called. Part of the clones is missing from these tables; in studies checked, under half for an unresolved V gene and the rest for unknown reasons. The sample table holds over 200,000 clones, of which 82% were seen once. Around 12% of the sample is held by the ten biggest clonotypes. Sequenced material: peripheral blood. These receptors all come from a woman aged 40 to 50 with acute or convalescent COVID-19.

The chain recombines TRBV19 with TRBJ2-1; 8 bases agree with TRBD1. Germline CDR1 is LNHDA and CDR2 is SQIVND (reference sequence). The trim removed 2 bases at V and 2 bases at J, leaving 8 bases unmatched. CDR3 length: 17 amino acids. CDR3 nucleotides: TGTGCCAGTAGTATAAAGCTCAAGGGACAGGCCTACAATGAGCAGTTCTTC. Encoded protein: CASSIKLKGQAYNEQFF.

The rearrangement links TRBV25-1 to TRBJ1-1; 11 bases match TRBD1. Trimming at V came to 6 bases and at J to 7 bases, leaving 7 bases not matched to a gene. CDR3 size: 14 residues. Germline values: CDR1 MGHDK, CDR2 SYGVNS. The CDR3 protein is CASRRTGGKSEAFF. CDR3 coding DNA: TGTGCCAGCAGAAGGACAGGGGGCAAAAGTGAAGCTTTCTTT.

In its sample, this clone was seen once. The chain couples TRBV6-5 to TRBJ2-7; 8 bases align to TRBD1. J was trimmed by 3 bases and V by 7 bases; bases with no gene match: 8. This CDR3 comprises 14 residues. Germline V gene sequence: CDR1 MNHEY, CDR2 SVGAGI. Written as DNA, the CDR3 is TGTGCCAGCACCTCCGGGACAGGTGTCTACGAGCAGTACTTC. Translated: CASTSGTGVYEQYF.

V and J are TRBV18 and TRBJ1-1; 10 bases agree with TRBD1. Germline assignment: CDR1 KGHSH and CDR2 LQKENI. This CDR3 region has 14 residues. With 3 bases clipped from V and 4 bases from J, the junction kept 2 bases outside the gene matches. DNA of the CDR3: TGTGCCAGCTCACCCAGGACAGGGGGCACTGAAGCTTTCTTT. Translating gives CASSPRTGGTEAFF.